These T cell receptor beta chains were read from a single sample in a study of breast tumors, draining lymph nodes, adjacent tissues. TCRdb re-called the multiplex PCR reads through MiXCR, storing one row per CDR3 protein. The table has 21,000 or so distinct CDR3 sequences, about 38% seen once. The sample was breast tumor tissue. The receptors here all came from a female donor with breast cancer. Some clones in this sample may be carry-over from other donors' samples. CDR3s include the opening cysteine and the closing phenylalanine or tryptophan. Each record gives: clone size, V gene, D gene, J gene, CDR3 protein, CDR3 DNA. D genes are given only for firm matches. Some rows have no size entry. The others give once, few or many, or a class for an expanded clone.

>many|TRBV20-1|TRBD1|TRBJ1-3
CSARDNGQGSGNTIYF
TGCAGTGCTAGAGATAACGGACAGGGTTCTGGAAACACCATATATTTT
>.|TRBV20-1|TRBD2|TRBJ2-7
CSARDWTSGYEQYF
TGCAGTGCTAGAGACTGGACTAGCGGCTACGAGCAGTACTTC
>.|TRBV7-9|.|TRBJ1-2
CASSLGPGGGYGYTF
TGTGCCAGCAGCTTAGGTCCAGGCGGAGGGTATGGCTACACCTTC
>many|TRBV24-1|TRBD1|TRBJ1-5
CATSGGLSNQPQHF
TGTGCCACCTCAGGGGGCCTTAGCAATCAGCCCCAGCATTTT
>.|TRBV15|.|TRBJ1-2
CATSAPVTSNYGYTF
TGTGCCACCAGCGCCCCAGTTACTTCTAACTATGGCTACACCTTC
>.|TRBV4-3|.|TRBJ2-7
CASSWAVSSYEQYF
TGCGCCAGCAGCTGGGCAGTCAGCTCCTACGAGCAGTACTTC
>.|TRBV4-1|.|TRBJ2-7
CASSQEMGRYYEQYF
TGCGCCAGCAGCCAAGAAATGGGCAGATACTACGAGCAGTACTTC
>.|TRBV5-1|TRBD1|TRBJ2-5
CASSWGTGVAQTQYF
TGCGCCAGCAGCTGGGGGACAGGGGTTGCCCAGACCCAGTACTTC
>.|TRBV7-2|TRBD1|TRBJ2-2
CASSMGQGADGELFF
TGTGCCAGCAGCATGGGGCAGGGGGCCGACGGGGAGCTGTTTTTT
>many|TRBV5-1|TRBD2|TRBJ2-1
CASSPFSGGRGGPSYNEQFF
TGCGCCAGCAGCCCCTTTTCGGGGGGGCGGGGGGGACCCTCCTACAATGAGCAGTTCTTC
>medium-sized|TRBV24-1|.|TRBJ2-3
CATRASGLRTDTQYF
TGTGCCACTAGAGCCTCGGGGTTGCGCACAGATACGCAGTATTTT
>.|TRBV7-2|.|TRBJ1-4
CASSKAGGFLTNEKLFF
TGTGCCAGCAGCAAAGCGGGGGGCTTCCTAACTAATGAAAAACTGTTTTTT
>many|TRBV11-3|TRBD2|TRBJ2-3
CASSSGLAGRGTDTQYF
TGTGCCAGCAGCTCGGGACTAGCGGGACGAGGCACAGATACGCAGTATTTT
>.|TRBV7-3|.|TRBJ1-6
CASSLTKGWLSPLHF
TGTGCCAGCAGCTTAACAAAAGGGTGGCTGTCACCCCTCCACTTT
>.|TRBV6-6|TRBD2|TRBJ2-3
CASWSGRTSGSTDTQYF
TGTGCCAGCTGGTCGGGTAGGACTAGCGGCAGCACAGATACGCAGTATTTT
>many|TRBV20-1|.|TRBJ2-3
CSARDANTDTQYF
TGCAGTGCTAGGGACGCAAACACAGATACGCAGTATTTT
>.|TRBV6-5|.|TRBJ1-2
CASSYSALGYGYTF
TGTGCCAGCAGTTACTCCGCCCTTGGGTATGGCTACACCTTC
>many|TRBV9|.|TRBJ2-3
CASSGPDTDTQYF
TGTGCCAGCAGCGGCCCGGACACAGATACGCAGTATTTT
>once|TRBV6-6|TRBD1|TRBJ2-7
CASSEPGTGAYEQYF
TGTGCCAGCAGCGAACCGGGGACAGGGGCGTACGAGCAGTACTTC
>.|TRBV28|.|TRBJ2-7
CASSFQSPSRQYF
TGTGCCAGCAGTTTCCAGTCACCGTCCAGGCAGTACTTC
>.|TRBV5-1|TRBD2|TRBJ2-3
CASSLVAGTSGNMNTQYF
TGCGCCAGCAGCTTGGTGGCGGGGACTAGCGGGAATATGAATACGCAGTATTTT
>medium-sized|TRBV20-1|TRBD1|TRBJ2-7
CSARGTGQGEQYF
TGCAGTGCTAGGGGGACAGGGCAGGGCGAGCAGTACTTC
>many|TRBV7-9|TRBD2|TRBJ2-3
CASSLPTSMENTDTQYF
TGTGCCAGCAGCTTACCGACTAGCATGGAAAACACAGATACGCAGTATTTT
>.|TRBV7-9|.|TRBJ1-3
CASSLNHGSGNTIYF
TGTGCCAGCAGCTTAAACCACGGATCTGGAAACACCATATATTTT
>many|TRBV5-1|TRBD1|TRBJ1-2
CASSLEVLGTGGQGGYTF
TGCGCCAGCAGCTTGGAAGTCCTTGGGACAGGGGGCCAGGGCGGCTACACCTTC
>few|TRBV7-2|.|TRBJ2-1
CASSPGGLPYNEQFF
TGTGCCAGCAGCCCCGGGGGCCTCCCTTACAATGAGCAGTTCTTC
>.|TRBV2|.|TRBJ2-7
CASSVSRLEQYF
TGTGCCAGCAGTGTTTCCCGCCTCGAGCAGTACTTC
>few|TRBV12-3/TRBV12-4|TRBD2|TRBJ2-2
CASSFGGGRVGELFF
TGTGCCAGCAGTTTCGGGGGGGGGCGGGTCGGGGAGCTGTTTTTT
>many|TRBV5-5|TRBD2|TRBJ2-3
CASSRGLAGGLSTDTQYF
TGTGCCAGCAGCAGGGGACTAGCGGGGGGATTAAGCACAGATACGCAGTATTTT
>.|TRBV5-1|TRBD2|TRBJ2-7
CASSLGDYTGEQYF
TGCGCCAGCAGCTTGGGGGACTACACGGGCGAGCAGTACTTC
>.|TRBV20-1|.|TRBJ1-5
CSARDTRNPAGNQPQHF
TGCAGTGCTAGAGATACGAGGAATCCCGCCGGCAATCAGCCCCAGCATTTT
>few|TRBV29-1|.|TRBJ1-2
CSVKPAVINYGYTF
TGCAGCGTCAAACCGGCAGTCATTAACTATGGCTACACCTTC
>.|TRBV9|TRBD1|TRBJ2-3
CASGARVTGYTDTQYF
TGTGCCAGCGGGGCCCGCGTGACAGGGTATACAGATACGCAGTATTTT
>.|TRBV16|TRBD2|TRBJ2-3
CASRQPGGPTDTQYF
TGTGCCAGCCGACAACCGGGAGGGCCTACAGATACGCAGTATTTT
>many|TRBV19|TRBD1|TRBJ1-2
CASSPWGTAYGYTF
TGTGCCAGTAGCCCCTGGGGGACAGCGTATGGCTACACCTTC
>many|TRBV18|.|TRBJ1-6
CASSKDRNSPLHF
TGTGCCAGCTCGAAGGACCGGAATTCACCCCTCCACTTT
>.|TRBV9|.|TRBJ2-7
CASSVDPGGEQYF
TGTGCCAGCAGCGTAGACCCGGGCGGCGAGCAGTACTTC
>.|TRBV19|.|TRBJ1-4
CASSPLLGPTNEKLFF
TGTGCCAGTAGTCCTTTACTGGGGCCAACTAATGAAAAACTGTTTTTT
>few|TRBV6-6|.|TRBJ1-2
CASSWEVGTGLF
TGTGCCAGCAGTTGGGAAGTGGGGACTGGACTCTTC
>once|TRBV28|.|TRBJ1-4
CASRREDEKLFF
TGTGCCAGCCGTCGGGAGGATGAAAAACTGTTTTTT
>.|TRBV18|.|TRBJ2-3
CASSPRARGGGPDTQYF
TGTGCCAGCTCACCACGAGCCCGTGGGGGGGGGCCGGATACGCAGTATTTT